This T cell receptor (beta chain) was found in a study of CD8 T cells in Susac syndrome. Overall study context: Patients with Susac syndrome were therapy-naive, on corticosteroids, or on intravenous immunoglobulin alone at the time that blood was drawn.

Random hexamers were used to reverse transcribe an amount of roughly 0.45 to 1 ug RNA. TCRdb reprocessed the immunoSEQ multiplex PCR reads via MiXCR and lists one record per CDR3 protein. The sample lists approximately 160,000 distinct CDR3 sequences; approximately 95% were seen once. Trimming left V 5 bases short and J 4 bases short, with 17 bases between. CDR3 length: 15 amino acids. Germline values: CDR1 MNHEY, CDR2 SMNVEV (reference sequence). TCR beta was sequenced from blood CD8+ and CD4+ T cells. This chain links TRBV27 with TRBJ2-5; no definite D call. Material for sequencing was CD4+ T cells from PBMCs. This sequence originates from a human donor with Susac syndrome. CDR3: CASSPPGPLRETQYF. DNA of the CDR3: TGTGCCAGCAGTCCCCCGGGCCCTCTAAGAGAGACCCAGTACTTC.